This passage covers 9 T cell receptor beta chains from one sample sequenced in a study of shared clonotypes between healthy human individuals. The method was immunoSEQ multiplex PCR; TCRdb's version includes in-frame clones alone and lacks a portion of them. The sample contains millions of clones, roughly 91% of which appear only once. Terminally differentiated effector memory CD45RA+ cells were excluded by CCR7 positive selection of CD45RO-negative cells. Input material: naive CD8+ T cells from PBMCs. The receptors were sampled from a man aged 18 to 29 in good health. Some clones in this sample may be carry-over from other donors' samples.

CDR3 loop: CASSPPGTRIEKLFF. The DNA of the CDR3 is TGTGCCAGCAGCCCACCCGGGACCCGGATAGAAAAACTGTTTTTT. The rearrangement uses TRBV28 and TRBJ1-4, with D tentatively TRBD1 (5 bases). Germline loops: CDR1 MDHEN, CDR2 SYDVKM. This CDR3 contains 15 residues. Trimming stripped 6 bases from V and 8 bases from J, with 19 bases between.

The chain recombines TRBV27 with TRBJ2-7; D may be TRBD1 (5 bases). The CDR3 extends over 15 amino acids. V shed 0 bases and J shed 2 bases, with 11 bases lying between them. Germline CDR1 reads MNHEY; CDR2 reads SMNVEV (reference sequence). The CDR3 sequence is CASSLSVKGTYEQYF. The CDR3 DNA reads as TGTGCCAGCAGTTTATCGGTCAAGGGGACCTACGAGCAGTACTTC.

The rearrangement uses TRBV30 and TRBJ2-7; 8 bases are a match to TRBD1. After removal of 2 bases from V and 3 bases from J, the junction contained 6 bases not matched to a gene. CDR3 length: 14 amino acids. The germline V gene has CDR1 GTSNPN and CDR2 SVGIG (reference sequence). The CDR3 DNA is TGTGCCTGGAGTAGGGACAGGCCAAGCTACGAGCAGTACTTC. Protein sequence: CAWSRDRPSYEQYF.

This clone was counted a single time. The rearrangement joins TRBV27 to TRBJ1-2; D possibly corresponds to TRBD1 (5 bases). Trimming left V 0 bases short and J 8 bases short, with 13 bases between. The germline gives CDR1 MNHEY, CDR2 SMNVEV (reference sequence). The CDR3 is 14 residues long. CDR3 bases: TGTGCCAGCAGTTTATCGATCATCGGGGGGGGCTACACCTTC. It is translated as CASSLSIIGGGYTF.

This chain links TRBV27 with TRBJ2-1; 7 nucleotides line up with TRBD1. Trimming removed 5 bases from V and 7 bases from J; junction bases left unmatched: 8. In germline, CDR1 is MNHEY, CDR2 SMNVEV (reference sequence). The CDR3 is made up of 14 amino acids. The CDR3 DNA sequence: TGTGCCAGCAGTCCCGGGACAGCGGTAAATGAGCAGTTCTTC. Encoded protein: CASSPGTAVNEQFF.

This clone has a single count. The chain employs TRBV27 and TRBJ2-7; D possibly corresponds to TRBD2 (5 bases). From germline, CDR1 is MNHEY and CDR2 SMNVEV (reference sequence). V was pared by 7 bases and J by 7 bases, with 17 bases between. This CDR3 is built from 13 residues. Here the CDR3 reads CASKRGLYEEQYF. The CDR3 bases are TGTGCCAGCAAACGGGGTCTGTATGAAGAGCAGTACTTC.

This rearrangement joins TRBV29-1 to TRBJ2-7; D may be TRBD1 (6 bases). The V end was cut by 7 bases, the J end by 4 bases, with 20 bases between. The CDR3 runs to 14 residues. Germline V gives CDR1 SQVTM, CDR2 ANQGSEA. CDR3: CSARGLVGQYEQYF. The CDR3 DNA follows: TGCAGCGCCCGTGGGCTAGTGGGACAATACGAGCAGTACTTC.

The rearrangement links TRBV6-5 to TRBJ2-2; D unresolved. V was trimmed by 6 bases and J by 6 bases, leaving 17 bases between them. The CDR3 length is 15 residues. From germline, CDR1 is MNHEY and CDR2 SVGAGI. In nucleotides, the CDR3 is TGTGCCAGCAGCAGGAGCCATGAATCGGCCGGGGAGCTGTTTTTT. Translation: CASSRSHESAGELFF.

This clone was seen once. The V gene is TRBV11-2, the J gene TRBJ2-1; D not certain. From germline, CDR1 is SGHAT and CDR2 FQNNGV. This CDR3 has 15 residues. V was shortened by 3 bases and J by 6 bases, with 15 bases between the two germline ends. Written as DNA, the CDR3 is TGTGCCAGCAGCTTTGTCAGGAGTCCCCTCAATGAGCAGTTCTTC. It specifies CASSFVRSPLNEQFF.